This record covers a single T cell receptor beta chain. Its antigen is unidentified. Germline-derived CDR1 and CDR2 are ENHRY and SYGVKD. The trim removed 8 bases at V and 0 bases at J, leaving 8 bases unmatched. This CDR3 has 15 amino acids. Noted time point: week 5, during vaccination. With topical imiquimod, each dose of the vaccine consisted of 300 ug of mutant IDH1 20-mer peptide. This sample stems from a study of a mutant IDH1 vaccine in newly diagnosed glioma. Using immunoSEQ multiplex PCR, the repertoire was profiled, and TCRdb retains in-frame clones only, with some absent. Of fewer than 100,000 clones in the sample, roughly 90% were seen once.

This chain joins TRBV10-3 and TRBJ2-7, with TRBD1 matching 9 bases. This receptor was identified in a woman aged 50 to 60 with glioma. The sequencing used PBMCs, collected from a glioma patient whose treatment included an IDH1 peptide vaccine. The CDR3 DNA follows: TGTGCCATCGGGCTTACGGGACAGGGCTCCTACGAGCAGTACTTC. It specifies CAIGLTGQGSYEQYF.